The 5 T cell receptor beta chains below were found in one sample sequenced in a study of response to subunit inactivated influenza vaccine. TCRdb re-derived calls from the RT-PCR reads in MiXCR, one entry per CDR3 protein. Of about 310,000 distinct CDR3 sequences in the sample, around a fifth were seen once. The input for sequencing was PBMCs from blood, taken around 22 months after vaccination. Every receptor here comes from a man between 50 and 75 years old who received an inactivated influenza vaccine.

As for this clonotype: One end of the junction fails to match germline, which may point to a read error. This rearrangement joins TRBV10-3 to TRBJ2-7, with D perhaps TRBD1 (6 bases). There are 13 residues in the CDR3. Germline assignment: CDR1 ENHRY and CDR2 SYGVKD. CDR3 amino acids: CAISTTPYRAAHF. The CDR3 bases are TGTGCCATCAGCACTACCCCCTACAGGGCCGCCCACTTC.

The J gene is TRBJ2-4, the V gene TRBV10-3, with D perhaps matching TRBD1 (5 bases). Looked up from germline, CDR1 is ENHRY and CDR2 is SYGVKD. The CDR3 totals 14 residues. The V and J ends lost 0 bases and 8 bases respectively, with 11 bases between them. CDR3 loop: CAISESQGRDIQYF. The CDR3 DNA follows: TGTGCCATCAGTGAGTCCCAGGGTCGGGACATTCAGTACTTC.

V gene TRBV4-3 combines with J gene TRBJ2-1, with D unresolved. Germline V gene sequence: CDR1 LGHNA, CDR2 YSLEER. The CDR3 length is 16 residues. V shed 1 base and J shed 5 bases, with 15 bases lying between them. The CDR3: CASSQGNRNLDNEQFF. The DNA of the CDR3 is TGCGCCAGCAGCCAAGGGAATAGGAATTTGGACAATGAGCAGTTCTTC.

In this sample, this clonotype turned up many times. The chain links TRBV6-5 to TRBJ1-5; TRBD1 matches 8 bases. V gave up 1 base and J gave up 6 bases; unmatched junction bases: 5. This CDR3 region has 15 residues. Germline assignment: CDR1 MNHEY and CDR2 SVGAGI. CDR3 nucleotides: TGTGCCAGCAGTTACTACCAGGGGGCAGTTCAGCCCCAGCATTTT. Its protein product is CASSYYQGAVQPQHF.

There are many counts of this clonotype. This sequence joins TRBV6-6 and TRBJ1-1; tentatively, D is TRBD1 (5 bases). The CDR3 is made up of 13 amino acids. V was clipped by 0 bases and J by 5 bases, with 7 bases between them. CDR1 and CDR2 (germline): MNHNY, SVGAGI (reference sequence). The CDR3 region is CASSYSGGTEAFF. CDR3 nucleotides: TGTGCCAGCAGTTACTCCGGGGGAACTGAAGCTTTCTTT.